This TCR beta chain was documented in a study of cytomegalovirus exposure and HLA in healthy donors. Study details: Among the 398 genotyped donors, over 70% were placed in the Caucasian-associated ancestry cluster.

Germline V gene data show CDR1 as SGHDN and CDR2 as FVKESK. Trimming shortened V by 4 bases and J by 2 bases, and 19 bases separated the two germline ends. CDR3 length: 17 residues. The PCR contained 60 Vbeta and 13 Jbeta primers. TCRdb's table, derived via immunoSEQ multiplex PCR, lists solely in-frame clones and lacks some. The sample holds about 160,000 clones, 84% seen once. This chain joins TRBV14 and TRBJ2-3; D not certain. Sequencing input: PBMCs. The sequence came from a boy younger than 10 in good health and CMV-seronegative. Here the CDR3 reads CASSRTLSAAYTDTQYF. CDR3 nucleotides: TGTGCCAGCAGCCGAACCCTCTCGGCGGCTTACACAGATACGCAGTATTTT.